These 15 T cell receptor beta chains originate from one sample sequenced in a study of liver allograft versus peripheral blood T cells. At the level of the study: Transplanted livers held T cell receptor repertoires, and these were compared with repertoires in recipients' peripheral blood.

TCRdb fed the reads into MiXCR, producing one record per CDR3 protein. Of some 6,300 distinct CDR3 sequences listed, approximately 15% are singletons. These receptors originate from a human patient who had a liver transplant. Some T cells may be transferred from the graft donor.

In this sample, this clonotype is large. The chain couples TRBV6-1 to TRBJ2-6; TRBD1 matches at 7 bases. Germline values: CDR1 MNHNS, CDR2 SASEGT. This CDR3 region has 17 residues. Unmatched junction bases numbered 9, after V lost 7 bases and J lost 0 bases. The CDR3 DNA is TGTGCCAGCACCGCTGGACAGGACATCTCTGGGGCCAACGTCCTGACTTTC. Its protein product is CASTAGQDISGANVLTF.

The table lists this clonotype with a count of one. A much larger clone differs by one base, so this may be a read error. This rearrangement joins TRBV27 to TRBJ2-3, with 10 bases lining up with TRBD2. CDR1 is MNHEY, CDR2 SMNVEV, per germline (reference sequence). The V segment lost 6 bases and the J segment 0 bases; nucleotides outside the gene matches: 12. CDR3 size: 18 residues. In nucleotides, the CDR3 is TGTGCCAGCAGCCTTTCCTTCAGCGGGGGGGAGAGCACAGATACGCAGTATTTT. This codes for CASSLSFSGGESTDTQYF.

This clonotype came up many times. This chain links TRBV6-1 with TRBJ1-4; D unclear. The V end lost 4 bases, the J end lost 15 bases, and 12 bases lay between the germline ends. Germline CDR1 and CDR2: MNHNS and SASEGT. The CDR3 covers 11 residues. The CDR3 loop reads CASSGERPLFF. Here the CDR3 DNA reads TGTGCCAGCAGTGGCGAACGACCTTTGTTTTTT.

Points on this clonotype: This sequence may be a read error, since a much larger clone differs from it by one base. The missing conserved phenylalanine or tryptophan at the end of this CDR3 makes a read error likely. The DNA for the CDR3 is TGTGCCAGCAGTGAGACCTGGGGGCAAGGTGAAAAACTGTTTTAT. It specifies CASSETWGQGEKLFY. The gene calls are TRBV6-1 and TRBJ1-4; weak D call: TRBD1 (6 bases). Looked up from germline, CDR1 is MNHNS and CDR2 is SASEGT. V was cut by 3 bases and J by 7 bases, with 15 bases left in between. The CDR3 spans 15 residues.

About this clonotype itself: A far larger clone is just one base off, so this is likely a read error. The chain joins TRBV27 to TRBJ2-1, with 11 bases lining up with TRBD2. Trimming cost V 3 bases and J 10 bases; bases outside gene matches: 11. This CDR3 has 16 residues. Germline values: CDR1 MNHEY, CDR2 SMNVEV (reference sequence). The CDR3 nucleotides are TGTGCCAGCAGTTTTGGTAGCGGGAGGGCCATCTACGAGCAGTTCTTC. It specifies CASSFGSGRAIYEQFF.

This clonotype was detected ten times or more. V is TRBV15 and J is TRBJ2-3, with 7 bases matching TRBD2. The CDR3 consists of 16 residues. The J segment lost 0 bases and the V segment lost 4 bases, leaving 7 bases of the junction unmatched. Germline V gene data show CDR1 as LNHNV and CDR2 as YYDKDF (reference sequence). The CDR3 protein is CATSMRTRPSTDTQYF. The DNA of the CDR3 is TGTGCCACCAGCATGCGGACTAGGCCAAGCACAGATACGCAGTATTTT.

This clonotype appeared many times. V and J are TRBV11-2 and TRBJ2-7, with D perhaps TRBD1 (6 bases). Germline-derived CDR1 and CDR2 are SGHAT and FQNNGV. V was clipped by 3 bases and J by 7 bases, with 22 bases between them. CDR3 length: 16 residues. The CDR3 protein is CASSFGDIPTYEEQYF. DNA of the CDR3: TGTGCCAGCAGCTTTGGGGACATTCCCACGTACGAGGAGCAGTACTTC.

In this sample, this clonotype turned up many times. The rearrangement links TRBV6-1 to TRBJ2-3; the D gene is possibly TRBD1 (6 bases). This CDR3 is 18 amino acids long. Trimming removed 1 base at V and 3 bases at J, with 20 bases between. Germline V lookup: CDR1 MNHNS, CDR2 SASEGT. CDR3 DNA sequence: TGTGCCAGCAGTGAAGACCCAGGGGTGGGAGTCACTACAGATACGCAGTATTTT. Translating it yields CASSEDPGVGVTTDTQYF.

This clonotype was observed many times. The chain couples TRBV6-1 to TRBJ1-6; D is uncertain. Germline V gives CDR1 MNHNS, CDR2 SASEGT. The CDR3 runs to 12 residues. V was pared by 5 bases and J by 7 bases, with 6 bases between. This CDR3 is CASSFTNSPLHF. CDR3 nucleotide sequence: TGTGCCAGCAGTTTTACAAATTCACCCCTCCACTTT.

This clonotype is medium-sized in the sample. The V gene is TRBV27, the J gene TRBJ2-7; no clear D gene. Per the germline V gene, CDR1 is MNHEY and CDR2 is SMNVEV (reference sequence). The length of the CDR3 is 11 residues. Trimming pared 3 bases from V and 5 bases from J, leaving 5 bases between. CDR3 loop: CASSFRDEQYF. DNA for the CDR3: TGTGCCAGCAGTTTCCGGGACGAGCAGTACTTC.

A note on this clonotype: This clone may be a read error of a much larger clone one base away. CDR3 in DNA: TGTGCCAGCAGCTTCGGGACTAGAGGGAACAATGAGCAGTTCTTC. This sequence encodes CASSFGTRGNNEQFF. This chain uses TRBV7-9 with TRBJ2-1, with 8 bases identical to TRBD2. Trimming took 3 bases from V and 5 from J; bases not matched to a gene: 6. Per the germline V gene, CDR1 is SEHNR and CDR2 is FQNEAQ (reference sequence). This CDR3 contains 15 residues.

This clonotype is labeled as medium-sized. The chain joins TRBV6-6 to TRBJ2-7, with 7 positions matching TRBD2. Trimming at V came to 4 bases and at J to 6 bases, leaving 6 bases not matched to a gene. Germline CDR1 reads MNHNY; CDR2 reads SVGAGI (reference sequence). This CDR3 has 13 residues. The CDR3 reads CASSSGTMSEQYF. The CDR3 bases are TGTGCCAGCAGTTCCGGGACTATGAGCGAGCAGTACTTC.

Concerning this clonotype itself: Possible read error: a much larger clone is one base away. The chain uses TRBV5-3 and TRBJ2-7; the match to TRBD1 covers 11 bases. TRBV5-3 is an ORF for which the function is uncertain. The CDR3 has 15 residues. The trim removed 2 bases at V and 3 bases at J, leaving 4 bases unmatched. The DNA of the CDR3 is TGTGCCAGAAGCTTCGGACAGGGGGCCTTCTACGAGCAGTACTTC. Translating gives CARSFGQGAFYEQYF.

This clonotype was counted ten times or more. The CDR3: CASSSLVAKGEQYF. The CDR3 DNA reads as TGTGCCAGCAGCTCACTAGTCGCCAAGGGAGAGCAGTACTTC. The chain carries TRBV7-9 and TRBJ2-5, with D possibly being TRBD2 (5 bases). The CDR3 runs to 14 residues. Trimming shortened V by 4 bases and J by 11 bases, and 20 bases separated the two germline ends. The germline CDR1 and CDR2 sequences are SEHNR and FQNEAQ (reference sequence).

This clonotype was found a few times. The chain combines TRBV30 with TRBJ2-7, with 7 positions matching TRBD1. CDR1 is GTSNPN and CDR2 is SVGIG in the germline V gene (reference sequence). V gave up 5 bases and J gave up 0 bases; unmatched junction bases: 7. The length of the CDR3 is 14 residues. The CDR3, as DNA: TGTGCCTGGGAAGGACAGGAGAGCTCCTACGAGCAGTACTTC. Translation gives CAWEGQESSYEQYF.